These 14 T cell receptor beta chains were sequenced from one sample in a study of spatial heterogeneity in lung cancer. Time point of the sample: blood at routine non-recurrence follow-up after resection. TCRdb reanalysed the 5' RACE reads using MiXCR and keeps one entry per CDR3 protein. There are some 30,000 distinct CDR3 sequences in the sample; roughly a tenth occur only once, and about 30% lies in the top ten. The specimen was PBMCs, collected at follow-up. The receptors were sampled from a female donor with early-stage non-small cell lung cancer.

This clonotype was seen a handful of times. The chain is built from TRBV7-9 and TRBJ1-2; TRBD1 agrees at 7 bases. This CDR3 spans 15 amino acids. The germline V gene has CDR1 SEHNR and CDR2 FQNEAQ (reference sequence). V shed 5 bases, J shed 8 bases, and the junction held 14 bases outside the gene matches. The CDR3 sequence: CASSGTGDPLRGYTF. DNA for the CDR3: TGTGCCAGCAGCGGCACAGGGGATCCCCTGAGGGGCTACACCTTC.

The chain is built from TRBV29-1 and TRBJ2-1; the match to TRBD1 covers 8 bases. Germline V CDR1 and CDR2: SQVTM, ANQGSEA. The CDR3 spans 15 residues. Germline trimming cut 7 bases from V and 2 bases from J; bases unmatched to any gene: 10. CDR3 DNA sequence: TGCAGCGCCCCCACCGGGACAGGTACCTACAATGAGCAGTTCTTC. Protein product: CSAPTGTGTYNEQFF.

There are many counts of this clonotype. The chain carries TRBV9 and TRBJ2-1; perhaps TRBD1 as D (7 bases). CDR1 is SGDLS, CDR2 YYNGEE, per germline. With 0 bases removed from V and 6 bases from J, the gap between germline ends came to 13 bases. This CDR3 region has 15 residues. For the CDR3, the DNA is TGTGCCAGCAGCGTAGAGGCAGGGGGGAGCAATGAGCAGTTCTTC. It is translated as CASSVEAGGSNEQFF.

This clonotype turned up a few times. The chain recombines TRBV6-5 with TRBJ2-1, with unresolved D. The CDR3 extends over 18 amino acids. The V gene's germline CDR1 is MNHEY and CDR2 SVGAGI. Trimming stripped 5 bases from V and 0 bases from J, with 20 bases between. This chain's CDR3 is CASSTTPPSFSSYNEQFF. For the CDR3, the DNA is TGTGCCAGCAGTACCACCCCCCCAAGCTTTAGCTCCTACAATGAGCAGTTCTTC.

This chain joins TRBV5-1 and TRBJ1-2, with D unresolved. Trimming cost V 0 bases and J 4 bases, with 10 bases left between them. The CDR3 is made up of 14 amino acids. Germline loops: CDR1 SGHRS, CDR2 YFSETQ. CDR3 amino acids: CASSLDLRTYGYTF. CDR3 in DNA: TGCGCCAGCAGCTTGGATCTCCGAACCTATGGCTACACCTTC.

This rearrangement joins TRBV11-2 to TRBJ2-7, with D possibly TRBD1 on 7 matching bases. The CDR3 extends over 16 amino acids. With 1 base removed from V and 0 bases from J, the gap between germline ends came to 13 bases. Looked up from germline, CDR1 is SGHAT and CDR2 is FQNNGV. CDR3 in DNA: TGTGCCAGCAGCTTAGGAGGAGGGGGCAGCTCCTACGAGCAGTACTTC. It is translated as CASSLGGGGSSYEQYF.

The CDR3 is CASSGGQQSEQFF. DNA for the CDR3: TGCGCCAGCAGCGGGGGACAGCAATCAGAGCAGTTCTTC. The chain employs TRBV5-1 and TRBJ2-1, with TRBD1 matching 7 bases. CDR3 size: 13 residues. CDR1 is SGHRS, CDR2 YFSETQ, per germline. V lost 4 bases to trimming and J lost 10 bases; unmatched junction nucleotides: 8.

The table lists this clonotype with many counts. The gene calls are TRBV5-1 and TRBJ1-1, with D uncertain. Trimming cost V 0 bases and J 4 bases, with 10 bases left between them. There are 14 residues in the CDR3. Germline CDR1 is SGHRS and CDR2 is YFSETQ. The DNA of the CDR3 is TGCGCCAGCAGCTTGGCCCAAGGCGGCACTGAAGCTTTCTTT. Translating it yields CASSLAQGGTEAFF.

V and J are TRBV9 and TRBJ1-2; D gene unclear. The length of the CDR3 is 12 residues. V shed 0 bases and J shed 4 bases, with 4 bases lying between them. Germline V gives CDR1 SGDLS, CDR2 YYNGEE. The CDR3 region is CASSVGGYGYTF. The CDR3 region has the DNA TGTGCCAGCAGCGTAGGGGGCTATGGCTACACCTTC.

The sample holds many counts of this clonotype. The chain carries TRBV9 and TRBJ2-2; 8 bases map to TRBD2. Germline V gene lookup returns CDR1 SGDLS and CDR2 YYNGEE. The junction had 3 bases not matched to a gene; V was cut back by 0 bases and J by 5 bases. This CDR3 has 15 residues. CDR3 in amino acids: CASSVGGLGTGELFF. The CDR3 DNA is TGTGCCAGCAGCGTAGGGGGACTAGGGACCGGGGAGCTGTTTTTT.

This clonotype was counted at least ten times. The genes are TRBV6-2 or TRBV6-3 and TRBJ2-1; the D gene is possibly TRBD2 (6 bases). This CDR3 contains 13 residues. The V gene's germline CDR1 is MNHEY and CDR2 SVGEGT. V was pared by 7 bases and J by 9 bases, with 16 bases between. CDR3 sequence (DNA): TGTGCCAGCAATAACGGGCGGGGCAGTGAGCAGTTCTTC. Protein: CASNNGRGSEQFF.

The table lists this clonotype with many counts. The V and J genes are TRBV5-1 and TRBJ2-3, with 7 nucleotides matching TRBD2. V lost 4 bases and J lost 2; bases outside the gene matches: 7. CDR3 length equals 15 residues. Germline loops: CDR1 SGHRS, CDR2 YFSETQ. The CDR3, as DNA: TGCGCCAGCAGCCCCGGGGGGACCGCCACAGATACGCAGTATTTT. Translation: CASSPGGTATDTQYF. Based on the CDR3 plus reference TRBV5-1 and TRBJ2-3, the full variable domain is KAGVTQTPRYLIKTRGQQVTLSCSPISGHRSVSWYQQTPGQGLQFLFEYFSETQRNKGNFPGRFSGRQFSNSRSEMNVSTLELGDSALYLCASSPGGTATDTQYFGPGTRLTVL.

This clonotype has a count of ten or more. The rearrangement uses TRBV12-3 or TRBV12-4 and TRBJ2-5, with D possibly called TRBD1 or TRBD2 (5 bases each). The CDR3 contains 14 residues. Trimming removed 7 bases at V and 0 bases at J, with 12 bases between. The CDR3 spells CASTLRGHQETQYF. In nucleotides, the CDR3 is TGTGCCAGCACTTTGAGGGGACACCAAGAGACCCAGTACTTC.

This clonotype showed up many times. The chain has TRBV28 and TRBJ1-2; D ambiguous. V lost 5 bases and J 5 bases, leaving 12 bases between the germline ends. CDR3 size: 13 residues. From germline, CDR1 is MDHEN and CDR2 SYDVKM. The CDR3 loop is CASSMEGRYGYTF. CDR3 coding DNA: TGTGCCAGCAGTATGGAGGGAAGGTATGGCTACACCTTC.